There are a few counts of the clone carrying this T cell receptor (beta chain). Antigen specificity is unknown. The data were obtained in a study of T-cell reconstitution after alpha-beta-depleted transplantation in children. The study's findings and limits: Surviving recipient T cells and intrathymic progenitors accounted for some patients' high TCRbeta diversity at day 60. Among T cells one year after transplant, newly produced cells accounted for most counts and diversity. As was reported, about two months after transplant, alpha-beta T cells came from several hundred expanded graft clones.

Unique molecular identifiers were used in preparing the TCRbeta library. Via MiXCR, TCRdb re-called the PCR reads, giving one row per CDR3 protein. The profile shows about 250,000 distinct CDR3 sequences, more than 20% of them singletons. The sequence was obtained from a female patient aged 2-10 years who had a stem cell transplant for congenital amegakaryocytic thrombocytopenia, so the T cells may come from the graft donor. This specimen consisted of PBMCs, mostly from graft donor cells, obtained 360 days after TCRalphabeta/CD19-depleted stem cell transplant.

As DNA, the CDR3 is TGTGCCAGCAGGGACAGCCCTTACGAGCAGTACTTC. Amino acids: CASRDSPYEQYF. The chain carries TRBV2 and TRBJ2-7, with D possibly TRBD1 on 6 matching bases. This CDR3 spans 12 amino acids. Germline V gene data show CDR1 as SNHLY and CDR2 as FYNNEI. V was shortened by 6 bases and J by 4 bases, with 10 bases between the two germline ends.